This TCR beta chain stems from a study of OX40 agonist ivuxolimab in advanced cancers. Background on the study: Every 2 weeks, ivuxolimab was infused into the patients intravenously at between 0.01 and 10 mg/kg. Partial responses occurred in Three dose-escalation patients, one with hepatocellular carcinoma and two with cutaneous melanoma.

Autoimmune disease history or systemic immunosuppression led to patients being barred. This CDR3 spans 14 amino acids. The germline V gene encodes CDR1 MNHEY and CDR2 SMNVEV (reference sequence). V gave up 0 bases and J gave up 4 bases, with 9 bases separating them. The assay was immunoSEQ multiplex PCR, and TCRdb's table has in-frame clones only and misses some. The table records 50,000 to 65,000 clones, approximately 88% of them present only once. The clonotype originates from an adult with an advanced solid tumor such as melanoma, head and neck, liver or kidney cancer. Specimen: CD4+ or CD8+ T cells sorted from blood, collected in a trial of the OX40 agonist ivuxolimab. This rearrangement joins TRBV27 to TRBJ1-2; D is ambiguous. The CDR3 DNA sequence: TGTGCCAGCAGTTTATCCGTGACATCCTATGGCTACACCTTC. It codes for CASSLSVTSYGYTF.